The sequence of this T cell receptor beta chain was determined in a study of Ad26.COV2.S vaccination and SARS-CoV-2 variants. The study, taken as a whole, reports: Vaccinees and placebo recipients showed similar non-spike TCR breadth. Substantial breadth was reported for post-vaccination spike-specific CD8+ and CD4+ T cells.

Measured with immunoSEQ multiplex PCR; TCRdb has only the in-frame clones, and not every one. This table holds roughly 420,000 clones, nearly 90% found once. The treatment here: some 19 received Ad26.COV2.S at low or high dose, single or two shots; about five received placebo; per-sample allocation not given. Sampling happened 63 days after the first vaccine or placebo injection. Vaccination used an Ad26 vector expressing Wuhan-strain SARS-CoV-2 spike. This clone was seen once. What it binds is not known. The CDR3 runs 14 residues. V was trimmed by 4 bases and J by 4 bases, leaving 10 bases between them. Looked up from germline, CDR1 is MNHEY and CDR2 is SVGEGT.

This clonotype was obtained from a person between 18 and 60 years old who received the Ad26.COV2.S COVID-19 vaccine or a placebo. The chain combines TRBV6-2 or TRBV6-3 with TRBJ2-2, with TRBD2 as a possible D gene (5 bases). The sample here was peripheral blood, taken in a trial of Ad26.COV2.S vaccine versus placebo. The CDR3 loop is CASSWVGGTGELFF. The CDR3 nucleotides read TGTGCCAGCAGTTGGGTTGGAGGCACCGGGGAGCTGTTTTTT.